This T cell receptor (beta chain) was sequenced for a study of regulatory T cells in long-lasting Graves disease. This clonotype has more than one count but fewer than ten. Its antigen remains unidentified. Library construction for TCR beta used iRepertoire HTBI primers and Arm-PCR of CDR3 regions. One entry per CDR3 protein, called by TCRdb with MiXCR from the multiplex PCR reads. The repertoire holds 500,000 to 800,000 distinct CDR3 sequences, with approximately 29% as singletons. Per the germline V gene, CDR1 is SQVTM and CDR2 is ANQGSEA. The CDR3 runs to 13 residues. Trimming shortened V by 2 bases and J by 2 bases, and 9 bases separated the two germline ends. Study-level points and caveats: Persistent disease was characterized by preferential usage of TRBV28, TRBJ1-2 and TRBJ2-5.

Indicated time point: persistent/refractory GD, antithyroid drugs over 5 years with positive TRAb. PBMC-extracted RNA yielded the TCR library. Diagnosing Graves' disease relied on the American Thyroid Association guidelines. A volume of roughly 8.4 milliliters of peripheral blood was collected in EDTA tubes. The rearrangement uses TRBV29-1 and TRBJ1-2; maybe TRBD1 (5 bases). Specimen: peripheral blood mononuclear cells (PBMCs), collected when the disease was refractory, from a patient treated with antithyroid drugs. The source is a female donor with Graves disease. The CDR3, as DNA: TGCAGCGTTGAACACAGGTCAAACTATGGCTACACCTTC. Its translation is CSVEHRSNYGYTF.